Reported below is one TCR beta chain. Authors' data handling: Reference gene primer amplification yielded estimated nucleated cell counts. Clones were read by immunoSEQ multiplex PCR, and TCRdb kept only the in-frame ones, dropping some. The V and J calls and clone size are taken from that table; D and trimming were inferred from the DNA. Of 100,000 to 150,000 clones in the sample, approximately 87% were seen once. The CDR3 is 19 residues long. The sample is drawn from a study of blood T cell repertoires in COVID-19. Overall study context: The United States, Italy and Spain provided the acute and convalescent COVID-19 samples. T cells, B-cell-depleted T cells, or PBMCs supplied cDNA or gDNA.

Sequencing was done on a sample of peripheral blood. This clonotype was obtained from a man aged 65-85 years who had recovered from COVID-19. The chain links TRBV21-1 to TRBJ1-3. TRBV21-1 is a pseudogene. The CDR3 region is CASIRLGEPAREGRNTIYF. The CDR3 nucleotides read TGTGCCAGCATCAGACTAGGGGAGCCCGCCAGGGAGGGAAGAAACACCATATATTTT.